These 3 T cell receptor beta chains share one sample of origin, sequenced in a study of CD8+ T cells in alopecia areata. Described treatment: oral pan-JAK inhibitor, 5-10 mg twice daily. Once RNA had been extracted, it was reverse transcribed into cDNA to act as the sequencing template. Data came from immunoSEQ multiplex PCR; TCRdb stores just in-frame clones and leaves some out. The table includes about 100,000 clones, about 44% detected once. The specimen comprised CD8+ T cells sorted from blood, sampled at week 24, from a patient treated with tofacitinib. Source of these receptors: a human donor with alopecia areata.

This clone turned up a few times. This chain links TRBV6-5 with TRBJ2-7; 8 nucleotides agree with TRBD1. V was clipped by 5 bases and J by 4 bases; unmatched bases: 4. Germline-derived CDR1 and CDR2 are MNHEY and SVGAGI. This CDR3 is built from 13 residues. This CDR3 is CASSTGTGYEQYF. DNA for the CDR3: TGTGCCAGCAGTACCGGGACAGGTTACGAGCAGTACTTC.

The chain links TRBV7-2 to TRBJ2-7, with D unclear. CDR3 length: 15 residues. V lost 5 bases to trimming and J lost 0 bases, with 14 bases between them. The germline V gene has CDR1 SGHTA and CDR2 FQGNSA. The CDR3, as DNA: TGTGCCAGCAGCAACCAGGACCGTCACTCCTACGAGCAGTACTTC. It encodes CASSNQDRHSYEQYF.

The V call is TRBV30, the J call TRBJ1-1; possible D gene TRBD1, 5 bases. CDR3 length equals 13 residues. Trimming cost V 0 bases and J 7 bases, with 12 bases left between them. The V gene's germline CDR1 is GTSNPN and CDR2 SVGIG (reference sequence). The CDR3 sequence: CAWSVGWGGEAFF. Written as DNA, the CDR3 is TGTGCCTGGAGTGTAGGGTGGGGGGGTGAAGCTTTCTTT.